What follows is one T cell receptor beta chain and its context. This receptor's antigen is unknown. No base quality information exists; no much larger clone differs at one position. The library relied on the immunoSEQ multiplex PCR assay. The study's processing was this. A statistical classification framework was built for diagnosing cytomegalovirus status from the catalog of TCR beta chain sequences. TCRdb carries this immuneACCESS record with in-frame sequences only. Its versions omit some clonotypes, under half of them owing to an unresolved V gene in the studies checked, with the rest unexplained. That table furnishes V, J and clone size, whereas the DNA furnished D and trimming. Counted in this sample were 110,000 or so clones; roughly 82% of them appeared once. The ten largest account for approximately 4.9% of the sample. This record belongs to a study of cytomegalovirus exposure and HLA in healthy donors (TCRdb year 2017). Regarding the complete study: The 500 to 800 repertoires of the first cohort and the 120 validation repertoires were produced on the same platform, according to a later analysis. High-throughput TCR immunosequencing, statistical association of individual TCRs with disease status, and machine learning were combined to predict cytomegalovirus infection status. Besides the first cohort of roughly 640 subjects, a separate validation cohort made up of 120 different subjects was used. The study was designed to test whether signatures of past pathogen exposure could be identified by cataloging public T cell receptors. Beyond this particular receptor, the publication reports: While some public TCRs were present in many individuals, most TCR sequences turned up only very rarely across donors. The classifier was reported to diagnose cytomegalovirus status with high specificity and sensitivity in both the original cohort and the validation cohort. The study gave a list of over 150 TCR beta chains associated with cytomegalovirus. In a later analysis, TCRs clustered in the first cohort were found to also tend to co-occur in the 120 or so validation repertoires, with 94% of cluster scores above 0. Three of the identified cytomegalovirus-associated TCR beta chains were confirmed in vitro to be specific for cytomegalovirus antigens. According to the authors, the approach could potentially be generalized to other disease states and immunological phenotypes. All 120 or so repertoires were used to score co-occurrence in the validation cohort in a later analysis, because that analysis had no HLA typing for the cohort.

V lost 5 bases and J lost 9 bases; the stretch between them is 20 bases long. CDR1 and CDR2 were assigned from the germline V gene (reference sequence) as SEHNR and FQNEAQ. The CDR3, from cysteine to phenylalanine, totals 14 residues. Just CDR3 DNA is preserved here, 42 bases in frame from base 1. Donors formed part of the validation cohort, which comprised over a hundred subjects and was distinct from the first cohort of several hundred subjects. Rearrangement joined TRBV7-9 to TRBJ2-7; TRBD2 might be the D gene, on 7 matching bases. This clonotype was sampled from a man younger than 30 in good health and CMV-seronegative. Sequenced: PBMCs. The encoded CDR3 is CASSLGGAQSGQYF. The nucleotide sequence reads as follows: TGTGCCAGCAGCCTGGGGGGGGCCCAAAGTGGGCAGTACTTC.